Shown below are 5 T cell receptor beta chains from a single sample sequenced in a study of T-cell reconstitution after alpha-beta-depleted transplantation in children. Preparation of the TCRbeta library was carried out with unique molecular identifiers. Each CDR3 protein is one row after TCRdb ran MiXCR on the PCR reads. The table records some 300,000 distinct CDR3 sequences, 10% of them present only once. The sample in question was PBMCs, obtained before TCRalphabeta/CD19-depleted stem cell transplant. These receptors all come from a boy younger than two with acute myeloid leukemia, due to receive a stem cell transplant.

The V and J genes are TRBV7-9 and TRBJ1-3, with 8 bases that match TRBD1. Trimming took 4 bases from V and 3 from J; bases not matched to a gene: 5. CDR1 and CDR2 (germline): SEHNR, FQNEAQ (reference sequence). CDR3 length: 15 amino acids. The CDR3 DNA reads TGTGCCAGCAGCTACCAGGGGGCAGATGGAAACACCATATATTTT. Encoded protein: CASSYQGADGNTIYF.

There are many counts of this clonotype. J is TRBJ2-5 and V is TRBV20-1; the match to TRBD2 covers 9 bases. The V and J ends lost 6 bases and 5 bases, in that order; junction bases with no gene match: 10. Germline values: CDR1 DFQATT, CDR2 SNEGSKA (reference sequence). The CDR3 is 14 residues long. The CDR3 coding sequence is TGCAGTGCCAGACCCAGCGGGGGGAGGGAGACCCAGTACTTC. It encodes CSARPSGGRETQYF.

This clonotype showed up many times. The rearrangement links TRBV2 to TRBJ2-1, with D possibly TRBD1 on 5 matching bases. CDR1 and CDR2 from the germline V gene are SNHLY and FYNNEI. The CDR3 consists of 12 residues. Trimming cost V 3 bases and J 8 bases, with 8 bases left between them. This CDR3 is CASSEGRYEQFF. Here the CDR3 DNA reads TGTGCCAGCAGTGAGGGGCGTTATGAGCAGTTCTTC.

This clonotype showed up just a few times. The chain employs TRBV28 and TRBJ1-4; no clear D gene. With 5 bases removed from V and 8 bases from J, the gap between germline ends came to 9 bases. Per germline, CDR1 MDHEN and CDR2 SYDVKM. CDR3 length: 12 residues. The CDR3 loop reads CASSPSWEKLFF. The CDR3 nucleotides read TGTGCCAGCAGTCCCTCGTGGGAAAAACTGTTTTTT.

The sample holds many counts of this clonotype. The CDR3 nucleotides read TGTGCCAGCAGCCTACGGGGGGACGTACTTCATGAGCAGTTCTTC. Translated, it gives CASSLRGDVLHEQFF. This chain uses TRBV7-3 with TRBJ2-1; 7 positions agree with TRBD2. This CDR3 comprises 15 residues. The V gene's germline CDR1 is SGHTA and CDR2 FQGTGA. V gave up 5 bases and J gave up 8 bases; unmatched junction bases: 12.